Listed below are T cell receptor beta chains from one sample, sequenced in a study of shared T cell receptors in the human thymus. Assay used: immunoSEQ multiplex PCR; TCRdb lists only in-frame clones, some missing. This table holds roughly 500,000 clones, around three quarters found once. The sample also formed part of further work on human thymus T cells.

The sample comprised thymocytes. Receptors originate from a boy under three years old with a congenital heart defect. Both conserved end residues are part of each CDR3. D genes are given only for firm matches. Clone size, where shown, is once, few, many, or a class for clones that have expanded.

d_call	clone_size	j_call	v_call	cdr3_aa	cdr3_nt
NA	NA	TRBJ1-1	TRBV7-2	CASSLGTVNTEAFF	TGTGCCAGCAGCTTAGGGACAGTGAACACTGAAGCTTTCTTT
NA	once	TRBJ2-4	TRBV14	CASSHPGVNIQYF	TGTGCCAGCAGCCATCCGGGAGTAAACATTCAGTACTTC
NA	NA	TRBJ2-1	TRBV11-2	CASSPTLSRGSEQFF	TGTGCCAGCAGCCCAACCCTGAGCAGGGGAAGTGAGCAGTTCTTC
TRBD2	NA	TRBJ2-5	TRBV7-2	CASSLGTSGRKGQETQYF	TGTGCCAGCAGCTTAGGGACTAGCGGGAGGAAAGGCCAAGAGACCCAGTACTTC
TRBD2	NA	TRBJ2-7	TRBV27	CASSGREGYEQYF	TGTGCCAGCAGCGGGCGGGAGGGCTACGAGCAGTACTTC
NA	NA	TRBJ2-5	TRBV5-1	CASSLGGPVKETQYF	TGCGCCAGCAGCCTCGGGGGGCCGGTGAAAGAGACCCAGTACTTC
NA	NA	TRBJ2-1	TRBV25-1	CASSDPYLHSKNNEQFF	TGTGCCAGCAGTGACCCCTACCTTCACTCTAAGAACAATGAGCAGTTCTTC
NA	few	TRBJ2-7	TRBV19	CASSPSVSYEQYF	TGTGCCAGTAGTCCGTCAGTCTCCTACGAGCAGTACTTC
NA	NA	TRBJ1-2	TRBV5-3	CARSRLLAPSVTF	TGTGCCAGAAGCCGACTTCTCGCGCCGTCCGTCACCTTC
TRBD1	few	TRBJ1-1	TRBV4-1	CASSQVLLLGQGDTEAFF	TGCGCCAGCAGCCAAGTCCTCCTACTGGGACAGGGGGACACTGAAGCTTTCTTT
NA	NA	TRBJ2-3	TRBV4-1	CASSQVRSGFSREWDTQYF	TGCGCCAGCAGCCAAGTTCGTTCGGGCTTTTCCCGGGAGTGGGATACGCAGTATTTT
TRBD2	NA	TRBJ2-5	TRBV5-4	CASSSGTSGWSQETQYF	TGTGCCAGCAGCTCTGGGACTAGCGGGTGGAGCCAAGAGACCCAGTACTTC
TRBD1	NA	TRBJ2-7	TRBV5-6	CASSLTGTGAEQYF	TGTGCCAGCAGTTTAACCGGGACAGGGGCCGAGCAGTACTTC
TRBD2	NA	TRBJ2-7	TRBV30	CAWRDLIAGGSYEQYF	TGTGCCTGGAGGGACCTTATAGCGGGAGGGTCCTACGAGCAGTACTTC
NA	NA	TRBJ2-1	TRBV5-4	CASSWRGEQFF	TGTGCCAGCAGCTGGAGGGGTGAGCAGTTCTTC
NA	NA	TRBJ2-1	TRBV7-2	CASSLSENNEQFF	TGTGCCAGCAGCTTAAGCGAGAACAATGAGCAGTTCTTC
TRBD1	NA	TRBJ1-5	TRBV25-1	CASSDSIRDRDNQPQHF	TGTGCCAGCAGTGATTCAATCCGGGACAGGGACAATCAGCCCCAGCATTTT
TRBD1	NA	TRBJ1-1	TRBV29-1	CSVGDSLNTEAFF	TGCAGCGTTGGGGACAGCCTGAACACTGAAGCTTTCTTT
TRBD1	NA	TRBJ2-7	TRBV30	CAWSVYRGSTYEQYF	TGTGCCTGGAGTGTTTACAGGGGTTCGACCTACGAGCAGTACTTC
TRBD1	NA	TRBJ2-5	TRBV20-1	CSAPNSGTADF	TGCAGTGCTCCGAACTCCGGGACAGCTGACTTC
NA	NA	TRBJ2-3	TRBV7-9	CASSLAVGAKADTQYF	TGTGCCAGCAGCTTAGCGGTGGGAGCTAAGGCAGATACGCAGTATTTT
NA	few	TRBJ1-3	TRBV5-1	CASSLLGQPGNTIYF	TGCGCCAGCAGCTTACTAGGACAGCCAGGAAACACCATATATTTT
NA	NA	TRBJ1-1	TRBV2	CASSEGGGANTEAFF	TGTGCCAGCAGCGAGGGAGGGGGGGCGAACACTGAAGCTTTCTTT
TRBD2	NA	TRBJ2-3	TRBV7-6	CASSLLAGGTDTQYF	TGTGCCAGCAGCTTACTAGCGGGAGGAACAGATACGCAGTATTTT
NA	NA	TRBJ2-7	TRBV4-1	CASSQVDGQDEQYF	TGCGCCAGCAGCCAAGTCGACGGCCAGGACGAGCAGTACTTC
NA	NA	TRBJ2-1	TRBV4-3	CASSQRLDRYNEQFF	TGCGCCAGCAGTCAACGATTAGACAGATACAATGAGCAGTTCTTC
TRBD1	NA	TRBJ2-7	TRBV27	CASSSQGSDYEQYF	TGTGCCAGCAGTTCACAGGGGTCCGACTACGAGCAGTACTTC
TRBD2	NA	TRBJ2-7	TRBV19	CASSPRLAFSSYEQYF	TGTGCCAGTAGTCCGCGACTAGCGTTTAGCTCCTACGAGCAGTACTTC
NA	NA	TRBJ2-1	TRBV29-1	CSVEDQFEEDNEQFF	TGCAGCGTTGAAGATCAGTTTGAAGAAGACAATGAGCAGTTCTTC
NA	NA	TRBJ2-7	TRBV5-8	CASSLYPALPGSYEQYF	TGTGCCAGCAGCTTGTATCCAGCCCTCCCGGGATCCTACGAGCAGTACTTC
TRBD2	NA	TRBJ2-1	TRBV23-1	CASSQGCLAGNNEQFF	TGCGCCAGCAGTCAGGGCTGTCTAGCGGGAAACAATGAGCAGTTCTTC
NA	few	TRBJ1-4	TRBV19	CASSIRQGNEKLFF	TGTGCCAGTAGTATCCGGCAGGGGAATGAAAAACTGTTTTTT
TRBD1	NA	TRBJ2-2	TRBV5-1	CASSLGTGGTNTGELFF	TGCGCCAGCAGCTTGGGGACAGGGGGCACCAACACCGGGGAGCTGTTTTTT
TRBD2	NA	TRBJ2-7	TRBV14	CASSQVRFLAGAPSYEQYF	TGTGCCAGCAGCCAAGTAAGGTTTCTAGCGGGAGCCCCCTCCTACGAGCAGTACTTC
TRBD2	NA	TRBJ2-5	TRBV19	CVWPGTREETQYF	TGTGTATGGCCCGGGACTAGAGAAGAGACCCAGTACTTC
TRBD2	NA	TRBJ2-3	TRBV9	CASSPQSSGSTDTQYF	TGTGCCAGCAGCCCCCAGTCTAGCGGGAGTACAGATACGCAGTATTTT
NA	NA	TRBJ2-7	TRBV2	CASSPFPLHSPYEQYF	TGTGCCAGCAGCCCCTTTCCGTTACATTCCCCCTACGAGCAGTACTTC
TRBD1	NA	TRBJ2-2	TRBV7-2	CASSSNFTGQGAGELFF	TGTGCCAGCAGCTCCAATTTTACGGGACAGGGGGCTGGGGAGCTGTTTTTT
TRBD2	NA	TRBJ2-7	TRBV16	CASSQRASGIYEQYF	TGTGCCAGCAGCCAAAGGGCTAGCGGGATCTACGAGCAGTACTTC
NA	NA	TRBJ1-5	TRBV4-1	CASSQEWHQPQHF	TGCGCCAGCAGCCAAGAATGGCATCAGCCCCAGCATTTT
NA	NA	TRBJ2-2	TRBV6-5	CASSSRFHPTGELFF	TGTGCCAGCAGTTCCCGGTTCCACCCCACCGGGGAGCTGTTTTTT
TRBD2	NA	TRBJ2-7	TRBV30	CAWSGRGVYEQYF	TGTGCCTGGAGCGGGAGGGGTGTTTACGAGCAGTACTTC
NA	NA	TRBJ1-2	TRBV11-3	CASSGAGERYGYTF	TGTGCCAGCAGCGGCGCGGGGGAACGGTATGGCTACACCTTC
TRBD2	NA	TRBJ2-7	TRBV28	CASSPQRWSGGTYEQYF	TGTGCCAGCAGCCCCCAAAGGTGGAGCGGGGGGACCTACGAGCAGTACTTC
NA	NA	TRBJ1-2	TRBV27	CASSLVRAGKNGYTF	TGTGCCAGCAGTTTGGTTCGGGCAGGGAAGAATGGCTACACCTTC
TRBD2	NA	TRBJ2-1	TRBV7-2	CASSPGGNEQFF	TGTGCCAGCAGCCCCGGGGGGAATGAGCAGTTCTTC
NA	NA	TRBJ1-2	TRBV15	CATSSRHQTNYGYTF	TGTGCCACCAGCAGTCGACACCAAACTAACTATGGCTACACCTTC
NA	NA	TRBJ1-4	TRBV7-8	CASSLGENEKLFF	TGTGCCAGCAGCTTAGGGGAGAATGAAAAACTGTTTTTT
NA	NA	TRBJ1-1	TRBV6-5	CASRTRGFRGEAFF	TGTGCCAGCAGGACGCGGGGTTTTAGGGGTGAAGCTTTCTTT
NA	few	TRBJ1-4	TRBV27	CASSGQRWEKLFF	TGTGCCAGCAGCGGACAAAGATGGGAAAAACTGTTTTTT
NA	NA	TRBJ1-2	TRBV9	CASSPHAFYGYTF	TGTGCCAGCAGCCCACATGCTTTCTATGGCTACACCTTC
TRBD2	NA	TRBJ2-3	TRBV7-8	CASSDTKREGLITDTQYF	TGTGCCAGCAGCGATACCAAGCGGGAGGGCCTTATCACAGATACGCAGTATTTT
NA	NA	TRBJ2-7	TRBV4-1	CASSQPRNRDFQYEQYF	TGCGCCAGCAGCCAACCTCGTAACAGGGATTTCCAATACGAGCAGTACTTC
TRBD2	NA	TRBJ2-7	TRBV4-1	CASSQGTSGYEQYF	TGCGCCAGCAGCCAAGGGACTAGCGGCTACGAGCAGTACTTC
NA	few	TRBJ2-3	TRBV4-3	CASSQAPGDTQYF	TGCGCCAGCAGCCAAGCACCAGGGGATACGCAGTATTTT
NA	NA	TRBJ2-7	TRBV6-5	CASSYTTGTLYEQYF	TGTGCCAGCAGTTACACTACAGGGACGTTGTACGAGCAGTACTTC
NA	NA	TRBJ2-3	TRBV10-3	CAIRTPIHADTQYF	TGTGCCATCAGGACACCGATACATGCAGATACGCAGTATTTT
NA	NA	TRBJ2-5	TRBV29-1	CSGGLPRETQYF	TGCAGCGGCGGACTCCCGAGGGAGACCCAGTACTTC
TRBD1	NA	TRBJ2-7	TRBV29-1	CSVVCWSTGGYEQYF	TGCAGCGTTGTCTGTTGGAGTACAGGGGGCTACGAGCAGTACTTC
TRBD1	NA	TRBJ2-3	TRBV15	CATSGGPDTQYF	TGTGCCACGTCAGGGGGCCCAGATACGCAGTATTTT